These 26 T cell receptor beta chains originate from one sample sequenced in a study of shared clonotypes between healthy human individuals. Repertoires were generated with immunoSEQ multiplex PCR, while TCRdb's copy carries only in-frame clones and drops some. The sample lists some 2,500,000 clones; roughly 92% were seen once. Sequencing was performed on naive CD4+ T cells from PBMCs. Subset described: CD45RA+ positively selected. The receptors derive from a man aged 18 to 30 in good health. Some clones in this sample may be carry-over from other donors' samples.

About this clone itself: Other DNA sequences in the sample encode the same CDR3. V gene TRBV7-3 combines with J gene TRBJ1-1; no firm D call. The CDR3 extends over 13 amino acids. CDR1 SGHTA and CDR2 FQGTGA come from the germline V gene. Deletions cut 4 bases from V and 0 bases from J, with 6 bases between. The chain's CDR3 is CASSWTVNTEAFF. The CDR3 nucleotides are TGTGCCAGCAGCTGGACGGTGAACACTGAAGCTTTCTTT.

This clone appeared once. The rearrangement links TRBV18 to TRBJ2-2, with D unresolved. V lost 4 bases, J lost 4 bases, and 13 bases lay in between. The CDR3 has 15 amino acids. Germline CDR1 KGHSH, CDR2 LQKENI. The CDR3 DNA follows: TGTGCCAGCTCACTACTGGTTCTGAGCACCGGGGAGCTGTTTTTT. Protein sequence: CASSLLVLSTGELFF.

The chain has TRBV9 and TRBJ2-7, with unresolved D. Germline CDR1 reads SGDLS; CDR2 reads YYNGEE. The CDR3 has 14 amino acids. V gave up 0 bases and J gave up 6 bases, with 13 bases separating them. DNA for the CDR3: TGTGCCAGCAGCGTAGGAGCTAGTTTAGGCGAGCAGTACTTC. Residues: CASSVGASLGEQYF.

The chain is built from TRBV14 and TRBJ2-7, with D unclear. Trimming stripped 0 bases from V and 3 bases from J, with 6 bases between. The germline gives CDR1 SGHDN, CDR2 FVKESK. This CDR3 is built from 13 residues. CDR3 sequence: CASSQENIYEQYF. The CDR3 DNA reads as TGTGCCAGCAGCCAAGAAAATATCTACGAGCAGTACTTC.

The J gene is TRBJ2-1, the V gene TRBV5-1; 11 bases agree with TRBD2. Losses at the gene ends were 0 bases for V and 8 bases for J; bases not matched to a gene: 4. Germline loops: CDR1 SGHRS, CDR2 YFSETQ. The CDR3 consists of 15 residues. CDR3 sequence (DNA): TGCGCCAGCAGCTTGGAACTAGCGGGAGCTCATGAGCAGTTCTTC. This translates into CASSLELAGAHEQFF.

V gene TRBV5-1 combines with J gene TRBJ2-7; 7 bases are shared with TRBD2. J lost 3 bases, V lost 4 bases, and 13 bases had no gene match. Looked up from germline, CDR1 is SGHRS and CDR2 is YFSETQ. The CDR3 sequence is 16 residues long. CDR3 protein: CASSQNGLVGRYEQYF. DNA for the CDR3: TGCGCCAGCAGCCAAAACGGACTAGTCGGGCGCTACGAGCAGTACTTC.

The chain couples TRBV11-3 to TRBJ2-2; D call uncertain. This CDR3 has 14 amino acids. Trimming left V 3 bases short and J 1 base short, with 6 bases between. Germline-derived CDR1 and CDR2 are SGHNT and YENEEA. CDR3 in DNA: TGTGCCAGCAGCTTTCGACAGAACACCGGGGAGCTGTTTTTT. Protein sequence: CASSFRQNTGELFF.

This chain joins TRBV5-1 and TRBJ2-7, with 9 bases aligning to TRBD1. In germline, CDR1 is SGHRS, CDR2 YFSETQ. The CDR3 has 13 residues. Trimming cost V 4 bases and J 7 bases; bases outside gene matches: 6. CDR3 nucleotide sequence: TGCGCCAGCAGCAATACAGGGGGCGGGGAGCAGTACTTC. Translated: CASSNTGGGEQYF.

The CDR3 DNA follows: TGCAGCGTTGCCAGGGGGCGCGATCAGCCCCAGCATTTT. Residues: CSVARGRDQPQHF. The chain recombines TRBV29-1 with TRBJ1-5; 8 positions agree with TRBD1. This CDR3 comprises 13 residues. J lost 5 bases, V lost 4 bases, and 4 bases had no gene match. Germline lookup yields CDR1 SQVTM and CDR2 ANQGSEA.

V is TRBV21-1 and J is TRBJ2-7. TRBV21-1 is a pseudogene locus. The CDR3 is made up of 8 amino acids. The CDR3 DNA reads TGTGCCAGCAGCAAGAACCTCTTC. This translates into CASSKNLF.

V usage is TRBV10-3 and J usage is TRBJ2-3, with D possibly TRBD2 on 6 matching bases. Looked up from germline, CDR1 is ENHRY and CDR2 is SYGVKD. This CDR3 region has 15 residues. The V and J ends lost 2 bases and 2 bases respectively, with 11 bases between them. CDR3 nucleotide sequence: TGTGCCATCAGTGAGATTGGGACTCCCACAGATACGCAGTATTTT. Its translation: CAISEIGTPTDTQYF.

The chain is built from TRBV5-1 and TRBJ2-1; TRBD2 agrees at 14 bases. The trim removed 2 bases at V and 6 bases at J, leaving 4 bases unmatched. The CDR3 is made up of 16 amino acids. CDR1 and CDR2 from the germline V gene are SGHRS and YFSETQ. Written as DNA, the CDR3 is TGCGCCAGCAGCTTAACCGGGACTAGCGGGAGCAATGAGCAGTTCTTC. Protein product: CASSLTGTSGSNEQFF.

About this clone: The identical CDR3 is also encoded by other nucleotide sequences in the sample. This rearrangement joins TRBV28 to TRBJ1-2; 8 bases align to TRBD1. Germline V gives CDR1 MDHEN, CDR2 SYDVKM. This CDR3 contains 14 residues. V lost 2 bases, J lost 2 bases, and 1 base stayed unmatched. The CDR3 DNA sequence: TGTGCCAGCAGTTTACCAGGGGGCAACTATGGCTACACCTTC. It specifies CASSLPGGNYGYTF.

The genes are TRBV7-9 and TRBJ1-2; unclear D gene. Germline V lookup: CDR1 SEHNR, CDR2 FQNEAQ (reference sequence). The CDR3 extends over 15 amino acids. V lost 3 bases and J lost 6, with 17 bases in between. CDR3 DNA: TGTGCCAGCAGCTTTGGTTCGGGATTGTGGGATGGCTACACCTTC. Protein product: CASSFGSGLWDGYTF.

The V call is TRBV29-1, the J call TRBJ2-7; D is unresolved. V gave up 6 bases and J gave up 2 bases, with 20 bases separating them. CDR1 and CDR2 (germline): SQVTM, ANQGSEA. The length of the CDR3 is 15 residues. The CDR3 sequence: CSVPKPTTWAYEQYF. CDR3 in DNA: TGCAGCGTACCAAAGCCCACAACTTGGGCCTACGAGCAGTACTTC.

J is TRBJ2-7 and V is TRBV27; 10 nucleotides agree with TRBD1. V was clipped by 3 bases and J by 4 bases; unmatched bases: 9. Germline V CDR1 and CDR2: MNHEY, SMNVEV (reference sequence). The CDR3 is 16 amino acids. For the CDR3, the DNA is TGTGCCAGCAGTTTCATTGGGGGACAGGGGATGTACGAGCAGTACTTC. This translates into CASSFIGGQGMYEQYF.

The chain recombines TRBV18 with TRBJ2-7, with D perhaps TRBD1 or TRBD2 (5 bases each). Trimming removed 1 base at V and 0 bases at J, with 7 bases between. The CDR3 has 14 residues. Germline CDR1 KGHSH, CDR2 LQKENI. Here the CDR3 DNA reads TGTGCCAGCTCACCACTCGGGACCTCCTACGAGCAGTACTTC. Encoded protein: CASSPLGTSYEQYF.

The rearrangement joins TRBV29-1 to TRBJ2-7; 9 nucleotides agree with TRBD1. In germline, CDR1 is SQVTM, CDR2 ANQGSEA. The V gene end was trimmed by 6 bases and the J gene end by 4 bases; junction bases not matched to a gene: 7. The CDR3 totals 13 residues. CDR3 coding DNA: TGCAGCGTCCGAGGACAGGGGCGTTACGAGCAGTACTTC. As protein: CSVRGQGRYEQYF.

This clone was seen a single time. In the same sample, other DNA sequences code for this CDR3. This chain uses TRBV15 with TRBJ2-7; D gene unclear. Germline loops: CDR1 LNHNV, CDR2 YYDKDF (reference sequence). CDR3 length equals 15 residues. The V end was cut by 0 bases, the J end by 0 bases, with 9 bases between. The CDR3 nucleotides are TGTGCCACCAGCAGAGACCCCGGCAGCTCCTACGAGCAGTACTTC. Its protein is CATSRDPGSSYEQYF.

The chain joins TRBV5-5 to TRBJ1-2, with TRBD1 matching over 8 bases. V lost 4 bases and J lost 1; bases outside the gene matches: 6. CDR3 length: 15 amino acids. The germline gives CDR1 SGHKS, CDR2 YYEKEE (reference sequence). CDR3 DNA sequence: TGTGCCAGCAGCCGAGATACAGGGGGTAACTATGGCTACACCTTC. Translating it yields CASSRDTGGNYGYTF. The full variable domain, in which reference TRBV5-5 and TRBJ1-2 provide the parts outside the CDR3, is DAGVTQSPTHLIKTRGQQVTLRCSPISGHKSVSWYQQVLGQGPQFIFQYYEKEERGRGNFPDRFSARQFPNYSSELNVNALLLGDSALYLCASSRDTGGNYGYTFGSGTRLTVV.

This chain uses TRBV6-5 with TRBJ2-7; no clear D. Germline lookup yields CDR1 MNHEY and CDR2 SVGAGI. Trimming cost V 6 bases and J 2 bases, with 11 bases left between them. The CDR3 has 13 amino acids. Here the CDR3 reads CASSRTMAYEQYF. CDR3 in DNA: TGTGCCAGCAGCCGAACCATGGCCTACGAGCAGTACTTC.

The DNA for the CDR3 is TGTGCCTGGAGCTCGTCCATAACAGGGGAACCCTACGAGCAGTACTTC. As protein: CAWSSSITGEPYEQYF. The V call is TRBV30, the J call TRBJ2-7; 7 bases agree with TRBD1. Germline CDR1 reads GTSNPN; CDR2 reads SVGIG (reference sequence). Trimming at V came to 3 bases and at J to 2 bases, leaving 13 bases not matched to a gene. This CDR3 has 16 amino acids.

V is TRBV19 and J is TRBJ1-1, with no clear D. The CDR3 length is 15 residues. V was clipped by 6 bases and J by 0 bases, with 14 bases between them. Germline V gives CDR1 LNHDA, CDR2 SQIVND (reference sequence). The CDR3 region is CASRPFTTVNTEAFF. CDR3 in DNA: TGTGCCAGTAGACCCTTTACCACAGTGAACACTGAAGCTTTCTTT.

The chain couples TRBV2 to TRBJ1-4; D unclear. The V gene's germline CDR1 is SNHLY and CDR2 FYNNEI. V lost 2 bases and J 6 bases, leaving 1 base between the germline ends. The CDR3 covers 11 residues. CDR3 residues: CASSEHEKLFF. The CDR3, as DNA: TGTGCCAGCAGTGAACATGAAAAACTGTTTTTT.

CDR3 sequence: CASSLVTGGNEKLFF. The CDR3 DNA is TGTGCCAGCAGCTTGGTCACCGGGGGTAATGAAAAACTGTTTTTT. The V and J genes are TRBV5-4 and TRBJ1-4; D might be TRBD1 (5 bases). This CDR3 has 15 amino acids. CDR1 and CDR2 (germline): SGHNT, YYREEE (reference sequence). V lost 0 bases and J 4 bases, leaving 10 bases between the germline ends.

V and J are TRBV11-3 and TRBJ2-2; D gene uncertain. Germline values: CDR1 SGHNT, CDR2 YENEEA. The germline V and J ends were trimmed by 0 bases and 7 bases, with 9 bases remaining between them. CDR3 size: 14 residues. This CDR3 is CASSLDPTVGELFF. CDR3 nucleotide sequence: TGTGCCAGCAGCTTAGACCCGACGGTCGGGGAGCTGTTTTTT.